This is a list of T cell receptor beta chains from one sample in a study of shared clonotypes between healthy human individuals. Generated by immunoSEQ multiplex PCR, the TCRdb table keeps only in-frame clones and is missing some. The sample has around 1.4 million clones, roughly 98.5% seen once; the top ten hold 0.36%. Source material: naive CD4+ T cells sorted from blood. These receptors were collected from a man younger than 40 in good health. Each CDR3 is given with its conserved first and last residue. Each record gives: D gene, V gene, clone size, J gene, CDR3 DNA, CDR3 protein. D genes are given only for firm matches. Clone size is given for some rows only: seen once, a few or many times, or a class if the clone is expanded.

TRBD1	TRBV7-8	NA	TRBJ1-2	TGTGCCAGCAGCTACAGGACAGGGGGCGCTTTCGGCTACACCTTC	CASSYRTGGAFGYTF
NA	TRBV27	NA	TRBJ2-5	TGTGCCAGCATTTCCCCATTAGGAGAGACCCAGTACTTC	CASISPLGETQYF
TRBD2	TRBV11-2	NA	TRBJ2-1	TGTGCCAGCAGCTTCGGGACTAGGGTGAACAATGAGCAGTTCTTC	CASSFGTRVNNEQFF
NA	TRBV6-4	NA	TRBJ2-1	TGTGCCAGCAGTGAAGAGGTAGGCTCTGAGCAGTTCTTC	CASSEEVGSEQFF
NA	TRBV21-1	NA	TRBJ1-5	TGTGCCAGCAGCTGCACTAGGAGGAATCAACATTTT	CASSCTRRNQHF
NA	TRBV5-1	NA	TRBJ1-1	TGCGCCAGCAGCTTGGAAACCACGCTGGGTATCACTGAAGCTTTCTTT	CASSLETTLGITEAFF
NA	TRBV5-4	once	TRBJ1-4	TGTGCCAGCAGCTTGGGAGGTGGGGGTCCCGGTAATGAAAAACTGTTTTTT	CASSLGGGGPGNEKLFF
TRBD1	TRBV19	NA	TRBJ1-5	TGTGCCAGTAGTATTCTCAGTGGAGGGGGCGGTCAGCCCCAGCATTTT	CASSILSGGGGQPQHF
NA	TRBV6-1	NA	TRBJ1-5	TGTGCCAGCAGTGACCTTTGGTTGACAGGCAATAGCAATCAGCCCCAGCATTTT	CASSDLWLTGNSNQPQHF
NA	TRBV7-8	once	TRBJ1-5	TGTGCCAGCAGCACAGACGGGAATCAGCCCCAGCATTTT	CASSTDGNQPQHF
NA	TRBV7-9	NA	TRBJ2-1	TGTGCCAGCAAACGGGAGAGGTACAATGAGCAGTTCTTC	CASKRERYNEQFF
NA	TRBV9	NA	TRBJ1-4	TGTGCCAGCAGCCCCTTACCTGACGCCAGGGCTGATGAAAAACTGTTTTTT	CASSPLPDARADEKLFF
TRBD2	TRBV9	NA	TRBJ2-5	TGTGCCAGCAGCTTAGCGGGAGTTGAGACCCAGTACTTC	CASSLAGVETQYF
NA	TRBV28	once	TRBJ1-5	TGTGCCAGCAGTCCTACAGTTACCCTTAGCAATCAGCCCCAGCATTTT	CASSPTVTLSNQPQHF
NA	TRBV7-9	NA	TRBJ2-1	TGTGCCAGCAGCATCCCGCACTACAATGAGCAGTTCTTC	CASSIPHYNEQFF
TRBD2	TRBV6-5	NA	TRBJ2-7	TGTGCCAGCAGGGGACTAGCGGGGTCATACGAGCAGTACTTC	CASRGLAGSYEQYF
NA	TRBV7-8	NA	TRBJ2-2	TGTGCCAGCAGTCTGGCGAGCGGCACCGGGGAGCTGTTTTTT	CASSLASGTGELFF
NA	TRBV7-3	NA	TRBJ2-3	TGTGCCAGCAGCTTAAGTCGCTTCTTCGGGGATACGCAGTATTTT	CASSLSRFFGDTQYF
TRBD1	TRBV19	NA	TRBJ2-7	TGTGCCAGTAGTATGAGGGACAGCTCCTACGAGCAGTACTTC	CASSMRDSSYEQYF
NA	TRBV5-1	NA	TRBJ2-4	TGCGCCAGCAGCTTGGGGGTGACTAGGATGAATCACATTCAGTACTTC	CASSLGVTRMNHIQYF
NA	TRBV6-1	NA	TRBJ1-5	TGTGCCAGCCGACCGGCTCCCACTAGCAATCAGCCCCAGCATTTT	CASRPAPTSNQPQHF
TRBD1	TRBV5-1	NA	TRBJ1-4	TGCGCCACCCGACAGGGAATGGTGGATGAAAAACTGTTTTTT	CATRQGMVDEKLFF
NA	TRBV2	NA	TRBJ2-1	TGTGCCAGCAGTGAACTGGGCCAGGGGTACAATGAGCAGTTCTTC	CASSELGQGYNEQFF
NA	TRBV11-2	NA	TRBJ2-3	TGTGCCAGCAGTGAGAACCGTGATACGCAGTATTTT	CASSENRDTQYF
TRBD1	TRBV7-9	NA	TRBJ2-5	TGTGCCAGCAGCTTAGCGACAGGGGGCGCAGAGACCCAGTACTTC	CASSLATGGAETQYF
TRBD1	TRBV7-9	once	TRBJ2-3	TGTGCCAGCAGCTTAGCGAGGGGGCAGAGTACAGATACGCAGTATTTT	CASSLARGQSTDTQYF
TRBD1	TRBV19	NA	TRBJ1-1	TGTGCCAGTAACAGTATTAGGACAGGGTCGGGGAGAGGTGAAGCTTTCTTT	CASNSIRTGSGRGEAFF
NA	TRBV10-3	NA	TRBJ1-2	TGTGCCATCAGTGTTCGGGGGGACTATGGCTACACCTTC	CAISVRGDYGYTF
NA	TRBV2	NA	TRBJ1-2	TGTGCCAGCACAAGAGCAGTAATCTATGGCTACACCTTC	CASTRAVIYGYTF
NA	TRBV28	once	TRBJ2-5	TGTGCCAGCAGTTTACTTGGGGCAGGGCGTCAAGAGACCCAGTACTTC	CASSLLGAGRQETQYF
NA	TRBV6-1	NA	TRBJ2-7	TGTGCCAGCAGTGAAAGTGCGGCAGGGGCGTACGAGCAGTACTTC	CASSESAAGAYEQYF
NA	TRBV4-1	NA	TRBJ1-4	TGCGCCAGCAGCCAAGTAGGGGGGATTAATGAAAAACTGTTTTTT	CASSQVGGINEKLFF
NA	TRBV7-9	NA	TRBJ2-4	TGTGCCAGCAGCTTAGTGGGGATGGACAGAAACATTCAGTACTTC	CASSLVGMDRNIQYF
TRBD1	TRBV7-3	NA	TRBJ1-2	TGTGCCAGCAGCCAGGGTACAGGGGCGCGGGATGGCTACACCTTC	CASSQGTGARDGYTF
TRBD1	TRBV7-9	NA	TRBJ2-1	TGTGCCAGCAGCTTACGCAGGGGGAGACACAATGAGCAGTTCTTC	CASSLRRGRHNEQFF
TRBD1	TRBV2	NA	TRBJ2-4	TGTGCCAGCAGTGAGTGGGACAGGTTCAAAAACATTCAGTACTTC	CASSEWDRFKNIQYF
NA	TRBV30	NA	TRBJ2-1	TGTGCCTGGAGATTCGGGGACCGGCCTTACAATGAGCAGTTCTTC	CAWRFGDRPYNEQFF
NA	TRBV9	NA	TRBJ2-1	TGTGCCAGCAGCGTAGGGGGTTTTTCCTACAATGAGCAGTTCTTC	CASSVGGFSYNEQFF
NA	TRBV6-1	NA	TRBJ2-7	TGTGCCAGCAGTGAAGCCAACTTCCGAGGGGACGAGCAGTACTTC	CASSEANFRGDEQYF
NA	TRBV27	NA	TRBJ1-5	TGTGCCAGCAGTCCTAGATGGGATAGCAATCAGCCCCAGCATTTT	CASSPRWDSNQPQHF